This paragraph reports one T cell receptor beta chain. This entry belongs to a study of CD8 T cells in Susac syndrome. CDR3 size: 14 residues. V was pared by 3 bases and J by 10 bases, with 9 bases of the junction left unmatched. CDR1 SEHNR and CDR2 FQNEAQ come from the germline V gene (reference sequence). Random hexamers served to reverse transcribe about 0.5 to 1 ug RNA. TCRdb called the immunoSEQ multiplex PCR reads again in MiXCR, with one record for every CDR3 protein. The table shows about 430,000 distinct CDR3 sequences, with around 85% occurring only once. The sequence was obtained from a human donor with multiple sclerosis. Sequencing used CD8+ T cells from PBMCs. The chain is built from TRBV7-9 and TRBJ2-1; 7 bases line up with TRBD1. In DNA, the CDR3 is TGTGCCAGCAGCTTCGGACAGGCCCCCCGGGAGCAGTTCTTC. Amino acid sequence: CASSFGQAPREQFF.